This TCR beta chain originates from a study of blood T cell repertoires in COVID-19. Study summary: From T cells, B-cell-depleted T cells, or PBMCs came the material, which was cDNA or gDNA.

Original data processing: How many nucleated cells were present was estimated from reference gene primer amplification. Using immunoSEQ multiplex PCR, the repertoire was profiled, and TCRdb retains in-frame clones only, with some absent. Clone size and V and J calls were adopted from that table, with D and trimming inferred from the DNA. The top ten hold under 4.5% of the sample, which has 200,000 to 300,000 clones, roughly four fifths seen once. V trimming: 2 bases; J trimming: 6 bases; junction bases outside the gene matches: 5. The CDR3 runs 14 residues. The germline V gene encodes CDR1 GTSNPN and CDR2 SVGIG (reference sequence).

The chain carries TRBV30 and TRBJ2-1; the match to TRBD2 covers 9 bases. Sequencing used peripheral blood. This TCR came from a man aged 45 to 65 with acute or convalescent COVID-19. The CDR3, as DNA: TGTGCCTGGAGTACCGGGACTAGCATCAATGAGCAGTTCTTC. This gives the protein CAWSTGTSINEQFF.